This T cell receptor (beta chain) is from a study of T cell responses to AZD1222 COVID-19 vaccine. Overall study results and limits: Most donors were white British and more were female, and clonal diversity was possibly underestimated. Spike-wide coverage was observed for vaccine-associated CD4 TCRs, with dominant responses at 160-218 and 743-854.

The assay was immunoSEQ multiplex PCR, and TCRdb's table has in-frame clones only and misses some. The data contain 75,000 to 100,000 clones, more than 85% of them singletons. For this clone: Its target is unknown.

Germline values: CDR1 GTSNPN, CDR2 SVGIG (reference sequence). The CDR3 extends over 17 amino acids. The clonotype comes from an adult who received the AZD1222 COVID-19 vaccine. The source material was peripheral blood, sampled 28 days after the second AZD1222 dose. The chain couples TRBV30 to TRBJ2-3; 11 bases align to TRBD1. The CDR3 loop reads CSNVGTRTGGETDTQYF. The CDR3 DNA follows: TGTTCCAACGTTGGCACCCGGACAGGGGGCGAGACAGATACGCAGTATTTT.